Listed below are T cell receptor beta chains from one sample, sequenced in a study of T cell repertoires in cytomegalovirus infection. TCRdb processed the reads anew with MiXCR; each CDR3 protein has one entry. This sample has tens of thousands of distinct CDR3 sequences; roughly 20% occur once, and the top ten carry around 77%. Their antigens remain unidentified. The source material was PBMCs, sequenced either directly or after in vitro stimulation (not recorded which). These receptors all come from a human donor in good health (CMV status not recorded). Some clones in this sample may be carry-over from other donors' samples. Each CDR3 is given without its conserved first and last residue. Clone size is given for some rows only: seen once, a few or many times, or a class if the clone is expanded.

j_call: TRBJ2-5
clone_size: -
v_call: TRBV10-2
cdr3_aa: ASRLAGEETQY

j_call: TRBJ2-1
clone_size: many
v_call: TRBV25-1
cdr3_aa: ASQPDNEQF

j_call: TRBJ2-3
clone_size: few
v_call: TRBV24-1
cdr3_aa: ATSDPTATAPEY

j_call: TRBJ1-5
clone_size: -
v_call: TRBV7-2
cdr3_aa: ASSLYAGRHSNQPQH

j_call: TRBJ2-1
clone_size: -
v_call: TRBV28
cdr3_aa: AITSGNRNYNVQF

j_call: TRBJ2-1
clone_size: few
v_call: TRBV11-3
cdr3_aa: ASSTRDRGQSEQF

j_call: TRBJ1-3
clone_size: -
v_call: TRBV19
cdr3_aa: ASVPRDRDTIY

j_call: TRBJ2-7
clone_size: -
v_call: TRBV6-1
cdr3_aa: ASSENHEQY

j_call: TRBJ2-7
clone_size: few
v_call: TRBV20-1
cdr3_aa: SARPRVSYEQY

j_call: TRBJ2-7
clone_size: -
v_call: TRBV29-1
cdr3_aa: SVESTSSGTTPYEQY

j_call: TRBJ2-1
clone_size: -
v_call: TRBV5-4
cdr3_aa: ASSRQTQGADEQF

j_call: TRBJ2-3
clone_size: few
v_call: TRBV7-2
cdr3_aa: ASSVARSTDTQY

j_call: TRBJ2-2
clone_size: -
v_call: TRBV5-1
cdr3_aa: ASSLKLAGPNTGELF

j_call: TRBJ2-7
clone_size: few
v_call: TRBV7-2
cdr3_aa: ASSKRGGLLVAYEQY

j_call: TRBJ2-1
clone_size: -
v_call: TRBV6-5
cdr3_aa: ASGPAFVGTNNEQF

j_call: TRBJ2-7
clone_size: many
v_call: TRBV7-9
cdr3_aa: ASSPGNSYEQY

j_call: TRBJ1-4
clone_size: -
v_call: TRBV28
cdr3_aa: ASSPGREKLF

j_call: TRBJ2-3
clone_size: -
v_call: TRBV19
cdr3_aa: ASSIELLDTQY

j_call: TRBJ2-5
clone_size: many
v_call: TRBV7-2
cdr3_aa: ASSFLGLTTTQETQY

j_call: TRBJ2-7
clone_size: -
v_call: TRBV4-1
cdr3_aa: ASSQAGLAYEQY

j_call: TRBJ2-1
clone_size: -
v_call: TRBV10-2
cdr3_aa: ASSESLSRNNEQF

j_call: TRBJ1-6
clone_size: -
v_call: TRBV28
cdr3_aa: ASSLRQGVRSPLH

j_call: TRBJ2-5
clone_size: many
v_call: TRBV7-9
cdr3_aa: ASDILLYQETQY

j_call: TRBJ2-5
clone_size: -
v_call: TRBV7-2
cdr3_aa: ASSSRGSGSTETQY

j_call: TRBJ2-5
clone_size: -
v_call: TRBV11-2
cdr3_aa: ASSRSGTGSLETQY

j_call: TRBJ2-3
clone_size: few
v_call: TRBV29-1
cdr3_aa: SVTRGLGDTQY

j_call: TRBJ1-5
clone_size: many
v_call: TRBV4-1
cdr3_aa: ASSQDGQGNQPQH

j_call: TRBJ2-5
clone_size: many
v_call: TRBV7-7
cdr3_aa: ASSLNSAFIGNGETQY

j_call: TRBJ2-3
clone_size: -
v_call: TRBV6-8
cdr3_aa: ASSYTAVLAGVPDTQY

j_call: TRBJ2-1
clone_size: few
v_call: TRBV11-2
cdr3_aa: ASSREGGGEYNEQF

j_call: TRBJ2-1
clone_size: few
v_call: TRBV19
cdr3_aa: ASSKSSGGYNEQF

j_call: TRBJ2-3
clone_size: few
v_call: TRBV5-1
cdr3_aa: ASSPGAADTQY

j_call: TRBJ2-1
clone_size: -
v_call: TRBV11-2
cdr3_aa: ASSSLAGNYNEQF

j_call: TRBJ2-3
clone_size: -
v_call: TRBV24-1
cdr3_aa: ATSDPGQSTDTQY

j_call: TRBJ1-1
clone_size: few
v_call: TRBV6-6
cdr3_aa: ASISVGPIFEAF

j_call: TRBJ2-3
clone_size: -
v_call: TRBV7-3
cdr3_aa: ASSPPQADTQY